This TCR beta chain comes out of a study of T cell changes during pregnancy in multiple sclerosis. Trimming stripped 8 bases from V and 10 bases from J, with 21 bases between. The germline V gene has CDR1 MNHEY and CDR2 SVGAGI. The CDR3 has 15 residues. Sequenced by immunoSEQ multiplex PCR; TCRdb stores in-frame clones only, minus some. This sample carries some 70,000 clones, about 85% of them seen once, and the ten largest clones take approximately 3.3%. The rearrangement joins TRBV6-5 to TRBJ1-6; D gene unclear. This material consisted of peripheral blood, taken before pregnancy. The TCR was taken from a female donor with multiple sclerosis, enrolled in a pregnancy study. Here the CDR3 reads CASGPASAAGSPLHF. For the CDR3, the DNA is TGTGCCAGCGGTCCCGCGAGTGCCGCGGGGTCACCCCTCCACTTT.